This T cell receptor (beta chain) came from a study of molecular identifiers for immune sequencing clone quantification. Study-wide results and caveats: Clones exceeding 20 RNA copies carried over 99% of effector molecules but under 1% of naive-cell molecules.

TCRdb independently ran MiXCR on the PCR reads; one entry per CDR3 protein. The repertoire holds roughly 86,000 distinct CDR3 sequences, with 15% to 20% as singletons. This clonotype was seen many times. What it binds is not known. The sample was naive CD8+ T cells from blood, with Jurkat cell RNA spiked in. Subset in this sample: FACS-sorted CD8+CD4-CCR7+CD45RA+ naive T cells. This receptor was obtained from a human donor in good health. Some libraries in this study had Jurkat cell RNA spiked in.

CDR3 DNA sequence: TGCGCCAGCAGCCAAATTTTTAGGGGGCTGTACGAGCAGTACTTC. Encoded protein: CASSQIFRGLYEQYF. The chain recombines TRBV4-1 with TRBJ2-7, with 7 bases aligning to TRBD1. The germline V gene encodes CDR1 MGHRA and CDR2 YSYEKL. V lost 2 bases and J lost 4; bases outside the gene matches: 8. This CDR3 contains 15 residues.